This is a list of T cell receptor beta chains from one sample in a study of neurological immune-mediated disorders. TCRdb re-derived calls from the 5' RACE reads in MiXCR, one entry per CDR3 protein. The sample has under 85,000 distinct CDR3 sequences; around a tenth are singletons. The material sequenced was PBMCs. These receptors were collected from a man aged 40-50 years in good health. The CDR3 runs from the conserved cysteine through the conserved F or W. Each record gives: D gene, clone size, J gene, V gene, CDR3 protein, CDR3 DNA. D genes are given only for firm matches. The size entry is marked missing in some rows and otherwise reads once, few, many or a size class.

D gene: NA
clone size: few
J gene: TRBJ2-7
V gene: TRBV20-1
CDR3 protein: CSARPYGISVHEQYF
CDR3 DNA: TGCAGTGCTAGACCCTATGGCATCTCGGTCCACGAGCAGTACTTC

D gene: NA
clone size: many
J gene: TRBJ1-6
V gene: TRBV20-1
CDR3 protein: CSAGTSNSPLHF
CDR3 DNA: TGCAGTGCTGGAACGAGTAATTCACCCCTCCACTTT

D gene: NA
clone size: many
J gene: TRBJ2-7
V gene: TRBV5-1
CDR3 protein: CASSSRDSYEQYF
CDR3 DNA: TGCGCCAGCAGCTCCCGGGACTCCTACGAGCAGTACTTC

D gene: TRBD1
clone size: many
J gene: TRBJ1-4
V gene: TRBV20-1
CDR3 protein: CSARVTGGGEKLFF
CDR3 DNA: TGCAGTGCTAGAGTGACAGGGGGCGGTGAAAAACTGTTTTTT

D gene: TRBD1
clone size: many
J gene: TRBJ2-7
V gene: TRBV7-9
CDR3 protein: CASSLGVGQGASYEQYF
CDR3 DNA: TGTGCCAGCAGCTTAGGAGTCGGGCAGGGGGCTTCCTACGAGCAGTACTTC

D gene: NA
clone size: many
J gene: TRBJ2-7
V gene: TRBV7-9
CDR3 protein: CASSLNPKEQYF
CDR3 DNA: TGTGCCAGCAGCTTGAATCCTAAGGAGCAGTACTTC

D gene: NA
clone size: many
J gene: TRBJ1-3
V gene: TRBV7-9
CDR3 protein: CASSPQGNTIYF
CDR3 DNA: TGTGCCAGCAGCCCTCAGGGAAACACCATATATTTT

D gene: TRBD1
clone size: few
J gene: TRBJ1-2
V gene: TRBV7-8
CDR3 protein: CASSADRTGGNGYTF
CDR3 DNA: TGTGCCAGCAGCGCTGATCGGACAGGGGGGAACGGCTACACCTTC

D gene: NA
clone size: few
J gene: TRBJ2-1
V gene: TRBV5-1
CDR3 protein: CASSLVDGVGYNEQFF
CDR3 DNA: TGCGCCAGCAGCTTGGTGGACGGGGTGGGCTACAATGAGCAGTTCTTC

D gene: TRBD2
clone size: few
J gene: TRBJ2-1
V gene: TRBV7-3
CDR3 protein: CASSPRGSGEDNEQFF
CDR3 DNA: TGTGCCAGCAGCCCCCGCGGAAGCGGGGAAGACAATGAGCAGTTCTTC

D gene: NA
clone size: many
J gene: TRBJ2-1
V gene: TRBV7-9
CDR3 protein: CASSYNLAYNEQFF
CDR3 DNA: TGTGCCAGCAGCTACAATCTTGCCTACAATGAGCAGTTCTTC

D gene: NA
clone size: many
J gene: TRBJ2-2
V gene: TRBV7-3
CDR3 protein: CASSLERAENTGELFF
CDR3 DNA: TGTGCCAGCAGCTTAGAAAGGGCAGAGAACACCGGGGAGCTGTTTTTT

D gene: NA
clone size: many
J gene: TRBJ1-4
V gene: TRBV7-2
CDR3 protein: CASRSDRRSNEKLFF
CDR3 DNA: TGTGCCAGCAGATCCGACAGACGGAGTAATGAAAAACTGTTTTTT

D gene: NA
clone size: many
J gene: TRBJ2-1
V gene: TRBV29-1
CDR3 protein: CSLMGFGDNEQFF
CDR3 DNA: TGCAGCCTTATGGGGTTCGGCGACAATGAGCAGTTCTTC

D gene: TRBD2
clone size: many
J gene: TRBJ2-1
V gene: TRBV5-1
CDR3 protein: CASSLVQRGYNEQFF
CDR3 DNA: TGCGCCAGCAGCTTGGTCCAGCGGGGTTACAATGAGCAGTTCTTC

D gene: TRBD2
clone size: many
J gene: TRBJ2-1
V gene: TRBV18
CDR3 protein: CASSPGGTSGLNEQFF
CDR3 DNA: TGTGCCAGCTCCCCGGGAGGGACTAGCGGCCTCAATGAGCAGTTCTTC

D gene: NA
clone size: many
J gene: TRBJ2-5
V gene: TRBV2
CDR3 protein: CARGGTVQGKETQYF
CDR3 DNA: TGTGCCAGAGGGGGGACAGTCCAAGGAAAAGAGACCCAGTACTTC

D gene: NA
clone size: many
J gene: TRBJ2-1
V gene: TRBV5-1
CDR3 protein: CASSLGVEQFF
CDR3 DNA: TGCGCCAGCAGCTTGGGGGTTGAGCAGTTCTTC

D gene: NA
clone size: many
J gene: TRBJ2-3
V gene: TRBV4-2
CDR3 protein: CASSQETGAPNTQYF
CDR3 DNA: TGTGCCAGCAGCCAAGAAACGGGAGCGCCAAATACGCAGTATTTT

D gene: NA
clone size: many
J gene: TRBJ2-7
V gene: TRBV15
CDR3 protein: CATGDGDSYEQYF
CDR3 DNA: TGTGCCACTGGCGATGGGGACTCCTACGAGCAGTACTTC

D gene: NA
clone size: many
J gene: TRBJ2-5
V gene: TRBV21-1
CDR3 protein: CATPRPGQGDQETQYF
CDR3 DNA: TGTGCCACCCCTCGCCCGGGACAGGGGGACCAAGAGACCCAGTACTTC

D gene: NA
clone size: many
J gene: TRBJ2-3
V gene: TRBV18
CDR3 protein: CASSQERGGAGTQYF
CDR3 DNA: TGTGCCAGCTCCCAAGAAAGAGGTGGGGCCGGTACGCAGTATTTT

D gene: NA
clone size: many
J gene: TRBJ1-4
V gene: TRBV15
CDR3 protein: CATSLIPEEKTNEKLFF
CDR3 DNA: TGTGCCACCAGCCTTATTCCCGAGGAGAAAACTAATGAAAAACTGTTTTTT

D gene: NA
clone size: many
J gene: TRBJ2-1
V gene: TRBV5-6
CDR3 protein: CASSLVSNNEQFF
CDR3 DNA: TGTGCCAGCAGCTTGGTATCTAACAATGAGCAGTTCTTC

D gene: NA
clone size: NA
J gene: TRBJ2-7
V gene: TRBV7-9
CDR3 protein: CASSTGPTGDGYEQYF
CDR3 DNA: TGTGCCAGCAGCACCGGCCCGACAGGTGATGGTTACGAGCAGTACTTC

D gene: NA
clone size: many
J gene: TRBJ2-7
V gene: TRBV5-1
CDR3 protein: CASSLMAQAYEQYF
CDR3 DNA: TGCGCCAGCAGCTTAATGGCGCAGGCCTACGAGCAGTACTTC

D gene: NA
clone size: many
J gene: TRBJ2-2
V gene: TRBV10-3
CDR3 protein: CAISKGNTGELFF
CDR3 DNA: TGTGCCATCTCCAAAGGAAACACCGGGGAGCTGTTTTTT

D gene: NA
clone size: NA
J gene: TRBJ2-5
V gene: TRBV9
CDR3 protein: CASSVAPTGRQETQYF
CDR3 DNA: TGTGCCAGCAGCGTAGCTCCCACAGGCCGACAAGAGACCCAGTACTTC

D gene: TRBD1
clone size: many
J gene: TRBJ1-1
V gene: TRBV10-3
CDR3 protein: CAISERPTGDTEAFF
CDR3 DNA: TGTGCCATCAGTGAGCGCCCAACAGGGGACACTGAAGCTTTCTTT

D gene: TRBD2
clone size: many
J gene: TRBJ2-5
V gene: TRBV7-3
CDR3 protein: CASSPWGLGDEETQYF
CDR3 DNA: TGTGCCAGCAGCCCTTGGGGACTAGGAGACGAAGAGACCCAGTACTTC

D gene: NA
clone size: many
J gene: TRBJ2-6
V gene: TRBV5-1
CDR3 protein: CASSLIGGDNVLTF
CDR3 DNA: TGCGCCAGCAGCCTTATAGGGGGGGACAACGTCCTGACTTTC

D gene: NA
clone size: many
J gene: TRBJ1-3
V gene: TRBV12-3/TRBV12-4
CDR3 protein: CASRNSVERFSGNTIYF
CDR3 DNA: TGTGCCAGCAGAAATTCTGTCGAGAGATTCTCTGGAAACACCATATATTTT

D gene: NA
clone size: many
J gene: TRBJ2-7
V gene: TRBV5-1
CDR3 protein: CASSLLGEQYF
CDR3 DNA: TGCGCCAGCAGCCTCCTCGGGGAGCAGTACTTC

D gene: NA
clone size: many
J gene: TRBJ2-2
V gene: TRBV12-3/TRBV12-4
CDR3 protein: CASSFPNDGELFF
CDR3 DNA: TGTGCCAGCAGTTTTCCTAACGACGGGGAGCTGTTTTTT

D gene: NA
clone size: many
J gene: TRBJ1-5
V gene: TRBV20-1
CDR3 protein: CSARVPNQPQHF
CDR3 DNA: TGCAGTGCTAGAGTCCCCAATCAGCCCCAGCATTTT

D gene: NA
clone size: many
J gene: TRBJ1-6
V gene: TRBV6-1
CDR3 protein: CASSEGPGPRISSYNSPLHF
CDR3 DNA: TGTGCCAGCAGTGAAGGGCCGGGCCCAAGAATTTCCTCCTATAATTCACCCCTCCACTTT

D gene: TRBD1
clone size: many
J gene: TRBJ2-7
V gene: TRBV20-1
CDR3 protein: CSASGQGRSYEQYF
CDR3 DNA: TGCAGTGCTTCCGGACAGGGGCGTTCCTACGAGCAGTACTTC

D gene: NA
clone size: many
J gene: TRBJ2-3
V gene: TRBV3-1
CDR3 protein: CASSNPWTKNLDTQYF
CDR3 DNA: TGTGCCAGCAGCAACCCTTGGACGAAAAACCTCGATACGCAGTATTTT

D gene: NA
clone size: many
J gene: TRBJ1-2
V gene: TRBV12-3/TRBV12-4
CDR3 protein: CASSRTLGGAARVYYTF
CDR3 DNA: TGTGCCAGCAGCCGCACCCTGGGGGGCGCGGCCCGGGTGTACTACACCTTC

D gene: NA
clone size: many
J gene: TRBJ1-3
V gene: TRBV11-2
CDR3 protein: CASSKHIGEPDTIYF
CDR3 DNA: TGTGCCAGCAGCAAACATATAGGGGAACCGGACACCATATATTTT

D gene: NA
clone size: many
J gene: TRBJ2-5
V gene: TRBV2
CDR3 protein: CASSVWGETQYF
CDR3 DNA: TGTGCCAGCAGTGTTTGGGGGGAGACCCAGTACTTC

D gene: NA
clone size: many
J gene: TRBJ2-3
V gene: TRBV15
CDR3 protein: CATSSLKGDTQYF
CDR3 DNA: TGTGCCACCAGCAGCCTAAAGGGGGATACGCAGTATTTT

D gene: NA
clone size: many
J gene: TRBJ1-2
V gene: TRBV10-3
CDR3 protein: CAILARPYGYTF
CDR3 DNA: TGTGCCATCCTAGCGAGGCCTTATGGCTACACCTTC

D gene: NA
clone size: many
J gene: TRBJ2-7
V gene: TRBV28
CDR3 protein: CASIPRGRGGSYEQYF
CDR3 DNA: TGTGCCAGCATCCCCAGGGGGAGGGGTGGGTCCTACGAGCAGTACTTC

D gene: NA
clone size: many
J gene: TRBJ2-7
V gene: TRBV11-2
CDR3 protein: CASSLSSIRGTRAFYEQYF
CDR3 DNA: TGTGCCAGCAGCTTATCGAGTATTAGAGGGACAAGGGCATTCTACGAGCAGTACTTC

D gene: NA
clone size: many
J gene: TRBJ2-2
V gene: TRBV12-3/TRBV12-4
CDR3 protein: CASSSPVDSNTGELFF
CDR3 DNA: TGTGCCAGCAGTTCCCCGGTCGACAGTAACACCGGGGAGCTGTTTTTT

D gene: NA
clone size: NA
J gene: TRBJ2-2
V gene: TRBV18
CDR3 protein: CASSPALDTGELFF
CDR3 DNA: TGTGCCAGCTCACCAGCACTAGACACCGGGGAGCTGTTTTTT

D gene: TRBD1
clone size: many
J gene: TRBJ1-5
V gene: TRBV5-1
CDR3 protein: CASSLARGGQISDRDTFNQPQHF
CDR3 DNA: TGCGCCAGCAGCTTGGCGCGGGGGGGACAGATATCCGATCGGGATACTTTCAATCAGCCCCAGCATTTT

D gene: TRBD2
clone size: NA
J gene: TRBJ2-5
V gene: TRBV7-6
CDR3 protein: CASSSAGGVTYQETQYF
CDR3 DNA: TGTGCCAGCAGCTCTGCGGGGGGGGTGACGTACCAAGAGACCCAGTACTTC

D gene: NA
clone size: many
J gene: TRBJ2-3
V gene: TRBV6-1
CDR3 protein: CASRALSGGTDTQYF
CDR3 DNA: TGTGCCAGCAGAGCCCTCAGTGGGGGCACAGATACGCAGTATTTT

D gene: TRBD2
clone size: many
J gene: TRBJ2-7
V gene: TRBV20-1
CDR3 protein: CSARGSGGRYEQYF
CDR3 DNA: TGCAGTGCTAGAGGTAGCGGGGGACGTTACGAGCAGTACTTC

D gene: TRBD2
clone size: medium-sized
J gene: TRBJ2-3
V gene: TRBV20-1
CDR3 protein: CSAVAGDREADTQYF
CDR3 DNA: TGCAGTGCTGTAGCGGGAGACAGAGAGGCAGATACGCAGTATTTT

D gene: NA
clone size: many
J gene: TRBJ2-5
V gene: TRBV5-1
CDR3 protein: CASSLNWASETQYF
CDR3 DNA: TGCGCCAGCAGCTTGAACTGGGCTTCGGAGACCCAGTACTTC

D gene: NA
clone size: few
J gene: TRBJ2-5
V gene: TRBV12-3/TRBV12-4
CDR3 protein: CASSLSQGIHETQYF
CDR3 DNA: TGTGCCAGCAGTTTAAGTCAGGGGATTCATGAGACCCAGTACTTC

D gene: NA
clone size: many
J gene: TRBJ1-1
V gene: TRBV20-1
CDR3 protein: CSARDGSVNTEAFF
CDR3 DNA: TGCAGTGCTAGAGACGGCAGCGTGAACACTGAAGCTTTCTTT

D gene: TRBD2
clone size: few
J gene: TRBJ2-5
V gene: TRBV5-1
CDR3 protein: CASSRDLAGGETQYF
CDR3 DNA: TGCGCCAGCAGCCGTGATCTAGCGGGAGGTGAGACCCAGTACTTC

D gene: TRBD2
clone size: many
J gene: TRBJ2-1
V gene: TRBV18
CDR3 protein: CASSRGAGGPYNEQFF
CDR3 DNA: TGTGCCAGCTCACGGGGAGCGGGAGGGCCCTACAATGAGCAGTTCTTC

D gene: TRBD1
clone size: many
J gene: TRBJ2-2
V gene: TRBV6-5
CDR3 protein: CASRRDRNTGELFF
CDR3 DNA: TGTGCCAGCAGACGGGACAGAAACACCGGGGAGCTGTTTTTT

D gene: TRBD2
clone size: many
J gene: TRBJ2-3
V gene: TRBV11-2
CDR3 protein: CASSLTGGDTQYF
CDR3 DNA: TGTGCCAGCAGCCTCACGGGGGGGGATACGCAGTATTTT